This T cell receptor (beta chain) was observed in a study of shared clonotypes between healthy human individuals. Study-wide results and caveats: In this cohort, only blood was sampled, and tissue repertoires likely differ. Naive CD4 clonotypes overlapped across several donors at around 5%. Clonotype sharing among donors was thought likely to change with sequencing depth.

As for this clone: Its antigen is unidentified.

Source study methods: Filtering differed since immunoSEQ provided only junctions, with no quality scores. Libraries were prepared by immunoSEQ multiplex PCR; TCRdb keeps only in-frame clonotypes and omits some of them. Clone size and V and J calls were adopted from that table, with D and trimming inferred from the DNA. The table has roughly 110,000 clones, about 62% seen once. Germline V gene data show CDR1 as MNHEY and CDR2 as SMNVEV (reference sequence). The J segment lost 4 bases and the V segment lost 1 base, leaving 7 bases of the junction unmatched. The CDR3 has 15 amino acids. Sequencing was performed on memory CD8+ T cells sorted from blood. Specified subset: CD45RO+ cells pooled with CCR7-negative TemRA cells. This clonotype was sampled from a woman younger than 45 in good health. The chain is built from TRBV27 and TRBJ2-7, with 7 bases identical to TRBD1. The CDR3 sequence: CASSLYTGDGYEQYF. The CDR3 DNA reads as TGTGCCAGCAGTTTATATACAGGGGATGGGTACGAGCAGTACTTC.